Sequencing of this TCR beta chain was carried out in a study of siplizumab effects on memory and regulatory T cells. Germline CDR1 reads MDHEN; CDR2 reads SYDVKM. Trimming cost V 6 bases and J 5 bases; bases outside gene matches: 6. This CDR3 comprises 13 residues. Clones were read by immunoSEQ multiplex PCR, and TCRdb kept only the in-frame ones, dropping some. Here the sample spans about 100,000 clones, about 95% being singletons. As to this clone: Its antigen is unidentified.

Broader study findings: Alloreactive sequences from unstimulated CD4+ memory cells fell significantly with siplizumab. Memory cells seemed less diverse than naive T cells, which also seemed major contributors to the alloresponse.

This chain connects TRBV28 to TRBJ1-2, with 7 bases aligning to TRBD1. This sequence was found in a human donor in good health. What was sequenced was non-Treg CD4+ T cells sorted from blood. CDR3 loop: CASRLTGVYGYTF. The DNA of the CDR3 is TGTGCCAGCAGACTAACAGGGGTGTATGGCTACACCTTC.